The rows below give T cell receptor beta chains drawn from one sample of a study of CD4 T cells in relation to SARS-CoV-2 and coronaviruses. Their target antigens are unknown. The assay was immunoSEQ multiplex PCR, and TCRdb's table has in-frame clones only and misses some. The sample consists of 20,000 to 25,000 clones, 74% of them appearing once. The material sequenced was CD4+ T cells from PBMCs, cultured in vitro. Every receptor here comes from a human donor in good health. CDR3s include the opening cysteine and the closing phenylalanine or tryptophan. A D gene is named only where the DNA matches it firmly. Size is stated for part of the rows, as once, few or many counts, or as a class when the clone is expanded.

clone_size	v_call	j_call	d_call	cdr3_aa	cdr3_nt
NA	TRBV7-2	TRBJ2-1	NA	CASSRSSYNEQFF	TGTGCCAGCAGTAGGAGCTCCTACAATGAGCAGTTCTTC
NA	TRBV18	TRBJ1-6	NA	CASSPSWNSPLHF	TGTGCCAGCTCACCGAGCTGGAATTCACCCCTCCACTTT
NA	TRBV27	TRBJ2-7	NA	CASSLVGGSYEQYF	TGTGCCAGCAGTTTAGTAGGCGGATCCTACGAGCAGTACTTC
NA	TRBV4-1	TRBJ2-1	NA	CASSQTPIRDISYNEQFF	TGCGCCAGCAGCCAGACACCCATCCGGGACATATCCTACAATGAGCAGTTCTTC
NA	TRBV12-5	TRBJ2-5	NA	CASGLGSEETQYF	TGTGCTAGTGGTTTGGGCAGCGAAGAGACCCAGTACTTC
NA	TRBV6-6	TRBJ2-7	TRBD2	CASSYSWTSNEQYF	TGTGCCAGCAGTTACTCGTGGACTAGCAACGAGCAGTACTTC
NA	TRBV30	TRBJ1-2	TRBD1	CAWSETGGHGYTF	TGTGCCTGGAGTGAGACAGGGGGTCATGGCTACACCTTC
NA	TRBV19	TRBJ1-1	NA	CASTPTLMVRNTEAFF	TGTGCCAGTACCCCTACACTCATGGTCCGGAACACTGAAGCTTTCTTT
few	TRBV7-9	TRBJ2-1	NA	CASSSPTRLFF	TGTGCCAGCAGCTCCCCGACTAGGCTGTTCTTC
NA	TRBV11-2	TRBJ1-6	TRBD1	CASSLRDRGNSPLHF	TGTGCCAGCAGCTTAAGGGACAGGGGTAATTCACCCCTCCACTTT
NA	TRBV5-1	TRBJ2-7	NA	CASSLARGLPYEQYF	TGCGCCAGCAGCTTGGCCCGGGGACTTCCCTACGAGCAGTACTTC
few	TRBV9	TRBJ1-1	NA	CASSPEAFF	TGTGCCAGCAGCCCAGAAGCTTTCTTT
NA	TRBV27	TRBJ1-4	NA	CASRKGRNNEKLFF	TGTGCCAGCAGGAAAGGCCGTAATAATGAAAAACTGTTTTTT
NA	TRBV11-2	TRBJ1-2	NA	CASSAGGSYTF	TGTGCCAGCAGCGCGGGTGGGAGCTACACCTTC
NA	TRBV7-3	TRBJ2-3	NA	CASSLSFGQDTQYF	TGTGCCAGCAGCTTAAGCTTTGGGCAAGATACGCAGTATTTT
NA	TRBV11-2	TRBJ2-3	NA	CASSLAYTDTQYF	TGTGCCAGCAGCTTAGCTTACACAGATACGCAGTATTTT
NA	TRBV19	TRBJ1-2	TRBD1	CASSMDRGAWGYTF	TGTGCCAGTAGTATGGACAGGGGCGCGTGGGGCTACACCTTC
NA	TRBV19	TRBJ1-5	NA	CASMGDVWSQHF	TGTGCCAGTATGGGGGACGTTTGGTCCCAGCATTTT
NA	TRBV18	TRBJ2-1	TRBD1	CASSQGQGAFDEQFF	TGTGCCAGCTCACAAGGACAGGGGGCTTTCGATGAGCAGTTCTTC
NA	TRBV2	TRBJ1-1	NA	CASSEQGLTEAFF	TGTGCCAGCAGTGAGCAGGGGTTGACTGAAGCTTTCTTT
NA	TRBV5-1	TRBJ1-1	NA	CASSMTEWATEAFF	TGCGCCAGCAGCATGACAGAGTGGGCGACTGAAGCTTTCTTT
NA	TRBV15	TRBJ2-7	NA	CATSRARDEQYF	TGTGCCACCAGCAGAGCCAGGGACGAGCAGTACTTC
NA	TRBV15	TRBJ1-1	NA	CATSRGTGMNTEAFF	TGTGCCACCAGCAGAGGAACAGGGATGAACACTGAAGCTTTCTTT
NA	TRBV5-1	TRBJ1-1	TRBD1	CASKGQGRMNTEAFF	TGCGCCAGCAAGGGACAGGGAAGGATGAACACTGAAGCTTTCTTT
NA	TRBV28	TRBJ2-5	TRBD1	CASSSQTGYQETQYF	TGTGCCAGCAGTTCCCAGACAGGGTACCAAGAGACCCAGTACTTC
few	TRBV19	TRBJ1-2	NA	CASSSGSDGYTF	TGTGCCAGTAGTAGTGGGTCAGACGGCTACACCTTC
NA	TRBV9	TRBJ1-5	NA	CASSVSGNQPQHF	TGTGCCAGCAGCGTGTCGGGCAATCAGCCCCAGCATTTT
NA	TRBV28	TRBJ2-3	TRBD1	CASSAPGQSSDTQYF	TGTGCCAGCAGTGCCCCGGGACAGTCAAGCGATACGCAGTATTTT
NA	TRBV18	TRBJ2-6	TRBD2	CASKRDYISGANVLTF	TGTGCCAGCAAACGGGACTACATCTCTGGGGCCAACGTCCTGACTTTC
NA	TRBV7-6	TRBJ2-2	TRBD2	CASSLGGLAGRDTGELFF	TGTGCCAGCAGCTTAGGGGGACTAGCGGGACGGGACACCGGGGAGCTGTTTTTT
NA	TRBV5-1	TRBJ2-7	NA	CASSPGTAQGYEQYF	TGCGCCAGCAGCCCCGGGACGGCGCAAGGCTACGAGCAGTACTTC
few	TRBV19	TRBJ1-5	NA	CASSIGEGLFHQPQHF	TGTGCCAGTAGTATTGGTGAGGGCCTGTTCCATCAGCCCCAGCATTTT
NA	TRBV2	TRBJ1-2	NA	CASSEVGGYTF	TGTGCCAGCAGTGAAGTGGGTGGCTACACCTTC
once	TRBV11-1	TRBJ2-1	TRBD2	CASSLGASGRSEQFF	TGTGCCAGCAGCTTAGGTGCTAGCGGGAGATCTGAGCAGTTCTTC
few	TRBV2	TRBJ1-5	TRBD1	CASSEQGARGQPQHF	TGTGCCAGCAGTGAGCAGGGGGCTAGGGGTCAGCCCCAGCATTTT
NA	TRBV19	TRBJ1-1	NA	CASSRKGTVNTEAFF	TGTGCCAGTAGCCGAAAGGGGACGGTGAACACTGAAGCTTTCTTT
NA	TRBV6-4	TRBJ1-1	NA	CASSDNGMNTEAFF	TGTGCCAGCAGTGACAACGGTATGAACACTGAAGCTTTCTTT
NA	TRBV7-8	TRBJ1-1	NA	CASSFSAGRTEAFF	TGTGCCAGCAGCTTCTCTGCGGGTCGAACTGAAGCTTTCTTT
medium-sized	TRBV4-2	TRBJ2-3	NA	CASSQDYGEPTDTQYF	TGTGCCAGCAGCCAAGATTATGGGGAACCCACAGATACGCAGTATTTT
NA	TRBV9	TRBJ1-5	TRBD1	CASSAGTGGGNQPQHF	TGTGCCAGCAGCGCGGGGACAGGGGGCGGAAATCAGCCCCAGCATTTT
NA	TRBV5-6	TRBJ1-2	NA	CASSAGRAAKGYTF	TGTGCCAGCAGCGCGGGACGGGCCGCGAAGGGCTACACCTTC
NA	TRBV6-5	TRBJ1-2	NA	CASSDPLTGWDGYTF	TGTGCCAGCAGCGACCCCCTAACAGGGTGGGATGGCTACACCTTC
NA	TRBV30	TRBJ1-6	NA	CAWSVNSNNSPLHF	TGTGCCTGGAGTGTAAACAGTAATAATTCACCCCTCCACTTT
NA	TRBV7-3	TRBJ2-1	TRBD2	CASSLRGVGTSDYNEQFF	TGTGCCAGCAGCTTAAGGGGCGTAGGGACTAGCGACTACAATGAGCAGTTCTTC
NA	TRBV6-5	TRBJ2-5	TRBD2	CASSGTREETQYF	TGTGCCAGCAGCGGGACTAGGGAAGAGACCCAGTACTTC
NA	TRBV13	TRBJ2-7	NA	CASSLGGSRYEQYF	TGTGCCAGCAGCTTAGGCGGGAGTCGGTACGAGCAGTACTTC
NA	TRBV11-2	TRBJ2-7	NA	CASRKDTPYEQYF	TGTGCCAGTCGGAAGGACACCCCCTACGAGCAGTACTTC
NA	TRBV18	TRBJ1-1	NA	CASSPLLNTEAFF	TGTGCCAGCTCACCTTTATTGAACACTGAAGCTTTCTTT
NA	TRBV27	TRBJ2-3	NA	CASSLSPPASPTQYF	TGTGCCAGCAGTTTATCCCCCCCGGCGTCGCCCACGCAGTATTTT
once	TRBV4-1	TRBJ2-2	NA	CASSQPRRGALLVFQGELFF	TGCGCCAGCAGCCAACCTCGTCGGGGCGCTCTTTTAGTTTTTCAAGGGGAGCTGTTTTTT